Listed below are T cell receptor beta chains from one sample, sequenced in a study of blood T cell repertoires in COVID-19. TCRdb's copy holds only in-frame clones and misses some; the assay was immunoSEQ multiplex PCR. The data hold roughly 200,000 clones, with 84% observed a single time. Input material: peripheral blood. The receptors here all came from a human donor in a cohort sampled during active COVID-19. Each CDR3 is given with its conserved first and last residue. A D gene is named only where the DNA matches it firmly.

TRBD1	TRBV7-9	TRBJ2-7	CASSLSWTGGNLGEQYF
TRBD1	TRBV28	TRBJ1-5	CASSLTGTGRSNQPQHF
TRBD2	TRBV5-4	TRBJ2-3	CASSPGGAGGSDTQYF
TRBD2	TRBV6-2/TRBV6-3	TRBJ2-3	CASSSGWGRATDTQYF
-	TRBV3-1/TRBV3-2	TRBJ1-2	CASSQPGLPVDYGYTF
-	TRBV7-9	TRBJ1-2	CASSRQLYGYTF
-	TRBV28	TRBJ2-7	CASSSPGQSYEQYF
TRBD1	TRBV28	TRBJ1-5	CASSLFGQGRGQPQHF
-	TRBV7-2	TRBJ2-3	CASSLVRLADTQYF
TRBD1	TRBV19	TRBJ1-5	CASSTGTGRHQPQHF
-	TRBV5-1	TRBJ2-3	CASSLGGDPNTQYF
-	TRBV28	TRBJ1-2	CASSPLLRDHGYTF
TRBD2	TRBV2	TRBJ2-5	CASSDRSGSGETQYF
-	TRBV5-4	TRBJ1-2	CASSQDVGRPAIF
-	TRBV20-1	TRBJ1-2	CSASPAQESYGYTF
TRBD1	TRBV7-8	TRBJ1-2	CASTPDRGINYGYTF
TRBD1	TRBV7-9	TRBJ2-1	CASSSYLRQGSYNEQFF
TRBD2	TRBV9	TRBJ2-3	CASSVSGGPLDTQYF
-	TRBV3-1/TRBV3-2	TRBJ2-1	CASSQGRGQFF
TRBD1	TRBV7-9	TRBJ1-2	CASSFAGTGLSKNYGYTF
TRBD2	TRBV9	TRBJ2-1	CASSLTSGRGQNNEQFF
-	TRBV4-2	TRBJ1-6	CASSQESVYNSPLHF
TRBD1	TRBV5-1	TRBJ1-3	CASSATGTGVSGNTIYF
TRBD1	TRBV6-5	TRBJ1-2	CASRTRTGAFGYTF
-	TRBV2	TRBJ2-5	CASSTPPQGYYQETQYF
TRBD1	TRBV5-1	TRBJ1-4	CASSLAGTGNEKLFF
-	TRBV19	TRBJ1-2	CASKPNWGHYGYTF
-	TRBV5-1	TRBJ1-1	CASSLETENTEAFF
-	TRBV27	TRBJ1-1	CASSTFGTPNTEAFF
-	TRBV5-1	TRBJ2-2	CASSLDTYTGELFF
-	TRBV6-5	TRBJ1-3	CASRKTAFSGNTIYF
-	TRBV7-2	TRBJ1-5	CASSLSGNRQPQHF
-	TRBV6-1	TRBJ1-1	CASSEQGLYTEAFF
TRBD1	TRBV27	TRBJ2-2	CASSRTRDRGYSGELFF